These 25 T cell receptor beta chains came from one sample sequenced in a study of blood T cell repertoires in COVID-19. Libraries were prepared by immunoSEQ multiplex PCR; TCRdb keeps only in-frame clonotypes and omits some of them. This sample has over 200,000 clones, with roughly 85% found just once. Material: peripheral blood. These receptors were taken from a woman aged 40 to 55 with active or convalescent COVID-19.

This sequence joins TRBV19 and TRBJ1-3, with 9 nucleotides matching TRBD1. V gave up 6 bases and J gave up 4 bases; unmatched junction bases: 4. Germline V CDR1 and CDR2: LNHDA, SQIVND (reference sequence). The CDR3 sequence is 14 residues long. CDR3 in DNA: TGTGCCAGTAGGGACAGGGGTCCAGGAAACACCATATATTTT. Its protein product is CASRDRGPGNTIYF.

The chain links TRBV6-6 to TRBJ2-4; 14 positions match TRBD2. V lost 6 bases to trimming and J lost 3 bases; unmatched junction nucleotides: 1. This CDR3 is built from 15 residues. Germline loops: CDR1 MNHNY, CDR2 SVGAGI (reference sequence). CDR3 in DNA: TGTGCCAGCAGGACTAGCGGGAGGGACAAAAACATTCAGTACTTC. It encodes CASRTSGRDKNIQYF.

This chain's CDR3 is CASSEWRRDEQFF. Here the CDR3 DNA reads TGTGCCAGCAGTGAGTGGCGGAGGGATGAGCAGTTCTTC. The V and J genes are TRBV2 and TRBJ2-1; D perhaps matches TRBD2 (6 bases). CDR3 length equals 13 residues. Trimming stripped 3 bases from V and 8 bases from J, with 11 bases between. From germline, CDR1 is SNHLY and CDR2 FYNNEI.

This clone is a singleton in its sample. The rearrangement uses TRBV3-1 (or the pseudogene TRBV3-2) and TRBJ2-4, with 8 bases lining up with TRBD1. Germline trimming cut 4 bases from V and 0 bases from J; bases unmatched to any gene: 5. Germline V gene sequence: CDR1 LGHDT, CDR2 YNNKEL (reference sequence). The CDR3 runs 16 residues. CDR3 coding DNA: TGTGCCAGCAGCCTCGGGACAGGTTTAGCCAAAAACATTCAGTACTTC. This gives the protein CASSLGTGLAKNIQYF.

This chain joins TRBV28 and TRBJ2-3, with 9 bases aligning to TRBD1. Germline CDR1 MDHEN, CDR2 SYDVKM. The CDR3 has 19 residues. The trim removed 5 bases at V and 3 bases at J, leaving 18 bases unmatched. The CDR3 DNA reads TGTGCCAGCAGTCCAGGCCACCGGGACAGGGAGGATTGGACAGATACGCAGTATTTT. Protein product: CASSPGHRDREDWTDTQYF. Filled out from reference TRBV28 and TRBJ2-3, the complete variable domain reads DVKVTQSSRYLVKRTGEKVFLECVQDMDHENMFWYRQDPGLGLRLIYFSYDVKMKEKGDIPEGYSVSREKKERFSLILESASTNQTSMYLCASSPGHRDREDWTDTQYFGPGTRLTVL.

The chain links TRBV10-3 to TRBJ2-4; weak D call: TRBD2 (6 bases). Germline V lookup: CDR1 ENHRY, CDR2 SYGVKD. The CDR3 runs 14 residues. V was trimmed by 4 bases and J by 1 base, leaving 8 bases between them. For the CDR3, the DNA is TGTGCCATCAGTGGTCGGGAGGCCAAAAACATTCAGTACTTC. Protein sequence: CAISGREAKNIQYF.

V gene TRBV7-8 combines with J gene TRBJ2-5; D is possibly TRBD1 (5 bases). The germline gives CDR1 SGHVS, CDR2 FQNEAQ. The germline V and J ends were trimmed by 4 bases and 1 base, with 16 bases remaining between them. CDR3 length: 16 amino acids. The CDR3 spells CASSWGDRNPQETQYF. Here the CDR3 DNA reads TGTGCCAGCAGCTGGGGTGACAGAAACCCCCAAGAGACCCAGTACTTC. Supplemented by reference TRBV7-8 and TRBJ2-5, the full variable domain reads GAGVSQSPRYKVAKRGQDVALRCDPISGHVSLFWYQQALGQGPEFLTYFQNEAQLDKSGLPSDRFFAERPEGSVSTLKIQRTQQEDSAVYLCASSWGDRNPQETQYFGPGTRLLVL.

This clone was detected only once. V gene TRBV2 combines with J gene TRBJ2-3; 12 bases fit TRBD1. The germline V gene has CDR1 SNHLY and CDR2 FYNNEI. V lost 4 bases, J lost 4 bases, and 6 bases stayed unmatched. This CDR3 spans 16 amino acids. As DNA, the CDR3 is TGTGCCAGCAGTGGTACCGGGACAGGGGGCTCAGATACGCAGTATTTT. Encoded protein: CASSGTGTGGSDTQYF.

DNA for the CDR3: TGCGCCAGCAGCCGGACTAGCGGGGGTCTTGAGACCCAGTACTTC. Protein product: CASSRTSGGLETQYF. The chain links TRBV5-1 to TRBJ2-5, with 13 positions matching TRBD2. The V segment lost 4 bases and the J segment 5 bases; nucleotides outside the gene matches: 5. Per germline, CDR1 SGHRS and CDR2 YFSETQ. The CDR3 consists of 15 residues.

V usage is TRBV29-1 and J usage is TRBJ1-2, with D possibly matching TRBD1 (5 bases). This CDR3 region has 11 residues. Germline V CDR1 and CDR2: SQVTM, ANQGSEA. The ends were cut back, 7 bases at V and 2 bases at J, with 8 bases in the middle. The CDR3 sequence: CSAGLNYGYTF. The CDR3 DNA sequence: TGCAGCGCGGGACTCAACTATGGCTACACCTTC.

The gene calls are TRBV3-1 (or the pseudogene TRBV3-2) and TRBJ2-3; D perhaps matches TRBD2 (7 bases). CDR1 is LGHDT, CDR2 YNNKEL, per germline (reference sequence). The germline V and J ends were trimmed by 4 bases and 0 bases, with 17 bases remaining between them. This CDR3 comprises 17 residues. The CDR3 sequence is CASSLTGGRHSTDTQYF. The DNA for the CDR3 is TGTGCCAGCAGCCTTACGGGGGGCCGCCATAGCACAGATACGCAGTATTTT.

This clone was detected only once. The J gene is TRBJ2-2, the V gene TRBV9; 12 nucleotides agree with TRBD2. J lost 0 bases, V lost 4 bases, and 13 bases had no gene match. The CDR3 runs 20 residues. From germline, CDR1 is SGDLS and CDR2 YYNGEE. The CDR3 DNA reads TGTGCCAGCAGCTCCCACGGACTAGCGGGATATTTCTCGAACACCGGGGAGCTGTTTTTT. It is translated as CASSSHGLAGYFSNTGELFF.

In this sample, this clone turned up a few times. CDR3: CASSRSLAGTNNEQFF. DNA for the CDR3: TGCGCCAGCAGCAGGTCGCTAGCGGGAACTAACAATGAGCAGTTCTTC. The chain carries TRBV5-1 and TRBJ2-1; 9 bases are shared with TRBD2. The CDR3 consists of 16 residues. Germline values: CDR1 SGHRS, CDR2 YFSETQ. V trimming: 4 bases; J trimming: 5 bases; junction bases outside the gene matches: 10.

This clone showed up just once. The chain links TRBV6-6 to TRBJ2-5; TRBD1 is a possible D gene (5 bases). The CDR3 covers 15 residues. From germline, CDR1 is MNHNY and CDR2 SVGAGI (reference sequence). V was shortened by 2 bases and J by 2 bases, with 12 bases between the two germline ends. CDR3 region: CASSYPEQVQETQYF. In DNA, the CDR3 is TGTGCCAGCAGTTACCCGGAACAGGTTCAAGAGACCCAGTACTTC.

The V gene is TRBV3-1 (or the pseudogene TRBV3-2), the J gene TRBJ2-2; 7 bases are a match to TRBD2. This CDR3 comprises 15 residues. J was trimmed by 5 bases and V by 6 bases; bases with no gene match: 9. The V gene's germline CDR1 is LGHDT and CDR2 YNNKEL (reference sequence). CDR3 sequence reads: CASRRTRAQTGELFF. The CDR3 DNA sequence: TGTGCCAGCAGAAGGACTAGGGCCCAGACCGGGGAGCTGTTTTTT.

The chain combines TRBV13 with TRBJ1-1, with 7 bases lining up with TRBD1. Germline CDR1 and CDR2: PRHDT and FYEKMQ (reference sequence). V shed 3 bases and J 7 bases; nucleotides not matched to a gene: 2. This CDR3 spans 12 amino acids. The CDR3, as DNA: TGTGCCAGCAGCTTCAGACAGGGTGAAGCTTTCTTT. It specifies CASSFRQGEAFF.

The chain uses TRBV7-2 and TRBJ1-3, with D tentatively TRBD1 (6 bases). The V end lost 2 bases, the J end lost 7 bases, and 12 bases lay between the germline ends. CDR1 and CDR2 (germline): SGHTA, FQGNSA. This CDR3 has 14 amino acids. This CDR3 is CASSLNWQGNTIYF. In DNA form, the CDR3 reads TGTGCCAGCAGCTTAAATTGGCAGGGGAACACCATATATTTT.

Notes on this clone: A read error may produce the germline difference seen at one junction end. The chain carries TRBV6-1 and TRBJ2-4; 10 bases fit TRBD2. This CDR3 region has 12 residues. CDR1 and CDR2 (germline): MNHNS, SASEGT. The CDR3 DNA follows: TGTGCCAGCAGTGAAGCTTCCAGCGGGGGGGCGTTC. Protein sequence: CASSEASSGGAF.

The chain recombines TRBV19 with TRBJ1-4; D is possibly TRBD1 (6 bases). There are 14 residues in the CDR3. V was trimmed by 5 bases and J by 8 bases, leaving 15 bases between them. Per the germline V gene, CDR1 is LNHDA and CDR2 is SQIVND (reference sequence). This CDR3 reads CASSPTGQREKLFF. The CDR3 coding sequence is TGTGCCAGTAGTCCCACAGGACAGCGCGAAAAACTGTTTTTT.

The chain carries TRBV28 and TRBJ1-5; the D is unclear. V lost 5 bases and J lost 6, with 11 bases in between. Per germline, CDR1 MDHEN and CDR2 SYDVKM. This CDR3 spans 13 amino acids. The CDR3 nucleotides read TGTGCCAGCAGTCTAGAGGTTTTTCAGCCCCAGCATTTT. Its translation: CASSLEVFQPQHF.

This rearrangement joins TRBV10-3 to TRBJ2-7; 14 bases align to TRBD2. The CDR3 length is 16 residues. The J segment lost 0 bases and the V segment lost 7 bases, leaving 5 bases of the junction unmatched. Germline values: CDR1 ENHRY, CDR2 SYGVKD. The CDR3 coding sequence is TGTGCCATCACCCCAGGACTAGCGGGGGGCTCCTACGAGCAGTACTTC. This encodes CAITPGLAGGSYEQYF.

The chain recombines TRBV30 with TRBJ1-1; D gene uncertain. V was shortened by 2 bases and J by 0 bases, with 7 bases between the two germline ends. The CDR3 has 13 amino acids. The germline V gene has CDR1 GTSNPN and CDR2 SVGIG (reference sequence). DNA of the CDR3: TGTGCCTGGAGTAGAGTCATGAACACTGAAGCTTTCTTT. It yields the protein CAWSRVMNTEAFF.

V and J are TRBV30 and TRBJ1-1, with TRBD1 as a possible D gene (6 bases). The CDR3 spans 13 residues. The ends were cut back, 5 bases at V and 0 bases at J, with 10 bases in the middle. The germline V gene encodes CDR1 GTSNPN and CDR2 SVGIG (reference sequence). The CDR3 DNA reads TGTGCCTGGGAACAGGGATTGAACACTGAAGCTTTCTTT. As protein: CAWEQGLNTEAFF. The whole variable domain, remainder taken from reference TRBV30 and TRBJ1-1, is SQTIHQWPATLVQPVGSPLSLECTVEGTSNPNLYWYRQAAGRGLQLLFYSVGIGQISSEVPQNLSASRPQDRQFILSSKKLLLSDSGFYLCAWEQGLNTEAFFGQGTRLTVV.

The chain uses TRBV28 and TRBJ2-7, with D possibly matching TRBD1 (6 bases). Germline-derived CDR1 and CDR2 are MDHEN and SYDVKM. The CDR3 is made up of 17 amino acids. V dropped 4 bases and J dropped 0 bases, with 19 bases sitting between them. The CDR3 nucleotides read TGTGCCAGCAGTTCTTACCCTCCCGGGACACGCTCCTACGAGCAGTACTTC. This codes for CASSSYPPGTRSYEQYF. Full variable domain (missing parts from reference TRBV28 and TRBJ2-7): DVKVTQSSRYLVKRTGEKVFLECVQDMDHENMFWYRQDPGLGLRLIYFSYDVKMKEKGDIPEGYSVSREKKERFSLILESASTNQTSMYLCASSSYPPGTRSYEQYFGPGTRLTVT.

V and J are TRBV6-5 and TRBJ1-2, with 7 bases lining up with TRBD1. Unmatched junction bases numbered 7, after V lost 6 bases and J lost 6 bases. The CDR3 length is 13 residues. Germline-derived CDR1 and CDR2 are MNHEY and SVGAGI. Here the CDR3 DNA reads TGTGCCAGCAGGCTTGGGACAGCTAATGGCTACACCTTC. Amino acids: CASRLGTANGYTF.